The clone carrying this T cell receptor (beta chain) has a single count. As yet, its antigen is unknown. The V end was cut by 2 bases, the J end by 2 bases, with 19 bases between. The length of the CDR3 is 17 residues. Germline CDR1 is MDHEN and CDR2 is SYDVKM. In the authors' methods: ImmunoSEQ supplied junction-only sequences lacking quality scores, so filtering was different. TCRdb's table, derived via immunoSEQ multiplex PCR, lists solely in-frame clones and lacks some. The V and J calls and clone size come from that table; D and trimming were worked out from the DNA. The repertoire holds approximately 1.5 million clones, with just under 99% as singletons. This sample is part of a study of shared clonotypes between healthy human individuals. Findings and limits, study-wide: What naive subsets generally showed was a larger estimated richness than memory subsets showed. Compared with clonotypes that all four donors shared, non-shared clonotypes had lower generation probabilities.

In the CD4+ fraction, cells were divided into CD45RA+ naive and CD45RA-negative memory subsets. Sample: naive CD4+ T cells sorted from blood. Subset defined: CD45RA+ positively selected. The TCR comes from a man aged 30 to 39 in good health. The chain carries TRBV28 and TRBJ2-7; D not resolved. This chain's CDR3 is CASSLRRTLAPPYEQYF. In nucleotides, the CDR3 is TGTGCCAGCAGTTTACGCCGAACCCTGGCACCGCCCTACGAGCAGTACTTC. The full variable domain, its missing parts supplied by reference TRBV28 and TRBJ2-7, is DVKVTQSSRYLVKRTGEKVFLECVQDMDHENMFWYRQDPGLGLRLIYFSYDVKMKEKGDIPEGYSVSREKKERFSLILESASTNQTSMYLCASSLRRTLAPPYEQYFGPGTRLTVT.